A selection of T cell receptor beta chains follows, all from one sample in a study of blood T cell repertoires in COVID-19. Clones were read by immunoSEQ multiplex PCR, and TCRdb kept only the in-frame ones, dropping some. The sample records a few hundred thousand clones, around 87% being singletons. Sequencing used peripheral blood. These receptors originate from a woman between 65 and 79 years old with active or convalescent COVID-19. Both conserved end residues are part of each CDR3. A D gene is named only where the DNA matches it firmly. Only some rows state a clone size, as once, few, many or a class for expanded clones.

clone size | D gene | J gene | V gene | CDR3 length | CDR3 protein
- | - | TRBJ2-7 | TRBV11-2 | 15 | CASSSQRVPHYEQYF
- | - | TRBJ1-6 | TRBV18 | 14 | CASSPQGSASPLHF
once | TRBD2 | TRBJ2-3 | TRBV7-2 | 15 | CASNPGTSGLSTQYF
once | - | TRBJ2-2 | TRBV11-2 | 15 | CASSLSGEYTGELFF
- | - | TRBJ2-5 | TRBV16 | 15 | CASSQSRGWTETQYF
- | - | TRBJ1-4 | TRBV5-1 | 14 | CASSSGQTNEKLFF
- | - | TRBJ1-2 | TRBV2 | 14 | CASSEQAGNYGYTF
- | - | TRBJ2-3 | TRBV5-4 | 15 | CASRQGGRSTDTQYF
- | TRBD1 | TRBJ1-6 | TRBV7-2 | 15 | CAIAPGQPLNSPLHF
- | - | TRBJ2-5 | TRBV7-2 | 16 | CASSLGGPGRGGTQYF
once | - | TRBJ1-1 | TRBV2 | 15 | CASSEWEGFWAEAFF
- | - | TRBJ1-5 | TRBV5-5 | 16 | CASSLRDGGTGQPQHF
- | - | TRBJ2-7 | TRBV9 | 16 | CASSVGETRGSHEQYF
- | TRBD1 | TRBJ1-3 | TRBV6-6 | 15 | CASSSDRVSGNTIYF
- | TRBD1 | TRBJ2-3 | TRBV7-8 | 17 | CASSFPPLTGGTDTQYF
few | - | TRBJ1-4 | TRBV3-1/TRBV3-2 | 16 | CASSQSGDSTNEKLFF
once | - | TRBJ2-5 | TRBV9 | 14 | CASSVESLQETQYF
- | - | TRBJ2-1 | TRBV10-3 | 13 | CAISELVSTEQFF
- | TRBD2 | TRBJ2-7 | TRBV6-5 | 16 | CASSYSLAGGGYEQYF
few | TRBD1 | TRBJ1-4 | TRBV7-8 | 17 | CASNVQGDISTNEKLFF
- | TRBD1 | TRBJ1-2 | TRBV15 | 15 | CATSRDRVTGDSYTF
- | - | TRBJ1-4 | TRBV25-1 | 16 | CASSPRFGQGGEKLFF
- | TRBD1 | TRBJ1-5 | TRBV24-1 | 13 | CATSDLHRGPQHF
- | TRBD1 | TRBJ1-5 | TRBV18 | 13 | CASSTGGDQPQHF
- | TRBD1 | TRBJ1-5 | TRBV25-1 | 13 | CASKGQGNQPQHF
- | TRBD1 | TRBJ1-1 | TRBV24-1 | 13 | CATSDLQGTEAFF
few | - | TRBJ2-3 | TRBV6-4 | 13 | CASGAGPGDTQYF
once | TRBD1 | TRBJ2-2 | TRBV19 | 18 | CASHSGAYRDRDTGELFF
- | - | TRBJ2-2 | TRBV19 | 14 | CASSYQANTGELFF
- | - | TRBJ1-1 | TRBV12-3/TRBV12-4 | 13 | CASSLHRGTEAFF
- | - | TRBJ2-2 | TRBV4-3 | 13 | CASSRDFTGELFF
- | TRBD2 | TRBJ2-3 | TRBV9 | 14 | CASSASGSTDTQYF
- | - | TRBJ2-6 | TRBV24-1 | 15 | CATSDPGSGANVLTF
- | - | TRBJ1-5 | TRBV7-9 | 14 | CASSLKAGGQPQHF
- | - | TRBJ1-3 | TRBV5-1 | 17 | CASSLATNTGTGNTIYF
once | - | TRBJ2-7 | TRBV12-3/TRBV12-4 | 13 | CASSLAASYEQYF
- | TRBD2 | TRBJ2-7 | TRBV19 | 18 | CASTRGTSGTGPSGEQYF
- | - | TRBJ2-2 | TRBV2 | 15 | CASSVRGPNTGELFF
- | - | TRBJ2-1 | TRBV11-3 | 13 | CASSLNAKGEQFF
- | - | TRBJ1-5 | TRBV5-1 | 14 | CASSPGGDNQPQHF
- | - | TRBJ1-5 | TRBV12-3/TRBV12-4 | 12 | CASSLTGQPQHF
- | - | TRBJ1-1 | TRBV4-1 | 13 | CASSQAAGTEAFF
- | - | TRBJ1-2 | TRBV18 | 14 | CASSPRQSNYGYTF
- | - | TRBJ1-1 | TRBV11-3 | 14 | CAPAPGTLNTEAFF
few | TRBD1 | TRBJ1-1 | TRBV5-1 | 16 | CASSLRDRGPGTEAFF
few | TRBD1 | TRBJ1-4 | TRBV6-5 | 15 | CASSRGRDVNEKLFF
once | TRBD2 | TRBJ2-1 | TRBV24-1 | 18 | CATSDPGLAGGRYNEQFF
- | - | TRBJ2-2 | TRBV12-5 | 16 | CASGLVLGYSTGELFF